This T cell receptor (beta chain) was captured by sequencing in a study of cytomegalovirus exposure and HLA in healthy donors (dated by TCRdb to 2016 to 2017). A note on the overall study: According to a later analysis, one platform produced both the 120 validation repertoires and the 550 to 800 repertoires of the first cohort. High-throughput TCR immunosequencing, statistical association of individual TCRs with disease status, and machine learning were combined to predict cytomegalovirus infection status. In addition to the first cohort of around 670 subjects, a separate validation cohort of approximately 120 different subjects was used. The study aimed to test whether signatures of past pathogen exposure could be identified by cataloging public T cell receptors.

The paper as a whole reports these results and caveats: Across donors, most TCR sequences were observed very rarely, whereas some public TCRs were present in many individuals. The classifier was reported to diagnose cytomegalovirus status with high specificity and sensitivity in both the original and validation cohorts. All 130 or so repertoires were used to score co-occurrence in the validation cohort in a later analysis, because that analysis had no HLA typing for the cohort. The study gave a list of over 150 TCR beta chains associated with cytomegalovirus. Three of the identified cytomegalovirus-associated TCR beta chains were confirmed in vitro to be specific for cytomegalovirus antigens. The authors suggested that the approach could potentially be generalized to other disease states and immunological phenotypes. In a later analysis, TCRs clustered in the first cohort were found to also tend to co-occur in the roughly 120 validation repertoires, with around 94% of cluster scores above 0.

Receptor amplification or capture employed the immunoSEQ multiplex PCR assay. From the authors' description of their analysis: To diagnose cytomegalovirus status from the catalog of TCR beta chain sequences, a statistical classification framework was built. TCRdb carries this immuneACCESS record with in-frame sequences only. Its versions omit some clonotypes, under half of them owing to an unresolved V gene in the studies checked, with the rest unexplained. V and J calls and clone size are those listed in that table; D and trimming were worked out from the DNA. The sample table contains 210,000 or so clones; only one count was recorded for around 88% of them. Approximately 2.9% of the sample rests with the top ten. The donors belonged to the validation cohort of over a hundred subjects, which was separate from the 666-subject first cohort. Taken from the germline V gene (reference sequence), the CDR1 and CDR2 loops are MNHEY and SMNVEV. V loses 3 bases, J loses 4 bases, and the germline ends lie 10 bases apart. Reading from cysteine to phenylalanine, the CDR3 counts 14 amino acids. CDR3 DNA is the only sequence kept; it has 42 bases, read in frame from the first base.

As regards this clone: It lacks a known antigen. Base qualities are not at hand, and no much larger clone is one base apart.

This chain is built from TRBV27 and TRBJ2-1, and perhaps TRBD2 as D gene, on 6 matching bases. The sequence was obtained from a woman aged 18-30 years in good health and CMV-seronegative. The sequencing input was PBMCs. The CDR3 in this case is CASSFQRVYNEQFF. The nucleotides read TGTGCCAGCAGTTTCCAGCGGGTTTACAATGAGCAGTTCTTC.